Each of the 22 T cell receptor beta chains below was sequenced from the same sample in a study of shared clonotypes between healthy human individuals. TCRdb keeps only in-frame clones here, not all; method: immunoSEQ multiplex PCR. The table includes 400,000 to 500,000 clones, 79% detected once. The sample taken for sequencing was PBMCs. These receptors originate from a woman aged 40 to 49 in good health. Some clones in this sample may be carry-over from other donors' samples.

This clone was observed a handful of times. This chain connects TRBV19 to TRBJ1-5; 8 nucleotides agree with TRBD1. V shed 7 bases, J shed 2 bases, and the junction held 7 bases outside the gene matches. The germline V gene encodes CDR1 LNHDA and CDR2 SQIVND (reference sequence). The CDR3 contains 15 residues. The CDR3 sequence: CASTTDRGGNQPQHF. The CDR3 coding sequence is TGTGCCAGTACTACCGACAGGGGCGGCAATCAGCCCCAGCATTTT.

The chain combines TRBV28 with TRBJ2-7; D could derive from TRBD1 or TRBD2 (5 bases each). The CDR3 covers 12 residues. Germline V gives CDR1 MDHEN, CDR2 SYDVKM. V lost 10 bases to trimming and J lost 8 bases, with 18 bases between them. CDR3 sequence: CATYRDPGKQYF. The DNA for the CDR3 is TGTGCCACATACCGGGACCCCGGCAAGCAGTACTTC.

The chain joins TRBV28 to TRBJ2-3; no definite D call. Between the trimmed V and J ends, which lost 5 bases and 1 base, there was a span of 10 bases. This CDR3 has 14 amino acids. In germline, CDR1 is MDHEN, CDR2 SYDVKM. CDR3 bases: TGTGCCAGCAGTCCCGGTAGTGGCACAGATACGCAGTATTTT. As protein: CASSPGSGTDTQYF.

The chain links TRBV28 to TRBJ2-7; 10 bases align to TRBD1. V lost 6 bases, J lost 6 bases, and 8 bases stayed unmatched. There are 14 residues in the CDR3. Germline V CDR1 and CDR2: MDHEN, SYDVKM. The CDR3 spells CASRTGTGVREQYF. The CDR3 coding sequence is TGTGCCAGCAGAACCGGGACAGGGGTTCGCGAGCAGTACTTC.

Written as DNA, the CDR3 is TGTGCCAGCAGCTCCCTGGGGGGGGGCGCGGACACTGAAGCTTTCTTT. Its protein is CASSSLGGGADTEAFF. The chain links TRBV5-6 to TRBJ1-1; TRBD1 might be the D (6 bases). The CDR3 loop spans 16 amino acids. Germline V gives CDR1 SGHDT, CDR2 YYEEEE. V gave up 3 bases and J gave up 3 bases, with 18 bases separating them. Using reference TRBV5-6 and TRBJ1-1 for the parts outside the CDR3, the full variable domain is DAGVTQSPTHLIKTRGQQVTLRCSPKSGHDTVSWYQQALGQGPQFIFQYYEEEERQRGNFPDRFSGHQFPNYSSELNVNALLLGDSALYLCASSSLGGGADTEAFFGQGTRLTVV.

The rearrangement links TRBV28 to TRBJ1-2, with D unresolved. Germline assignment: CDR1 MDHEN and CDR2 SYDVKM. Trimming cost V 1 base and J 3 bases, with 9 bases left between them. The CDR3 contains 14 residues. The CDR3 coding sequence is TGTGCCAGCAGTTTATTGTCAGCTCACTATGGCTACACCTTC. This gives the protein CASSLLSAHYGYTF.

The V and J genes are TRBV21-1 and TRBJ2-6; the DNA was not compared with TRBD1, the D call given in the table. TRBV21-1 is a known pseudogene. The CDR3 has 16 residues. CDR3 in DNA: TGTGCCAGCAGCAGGATAAGACAGGCTGGGGCCAACGTCCTGACTTTC. Protein sequence: CASSRIRQAGANVLTF.

V gene TRBV6-1 combines with J gene TRBJ2-7; 8 nucleotides line up with TRBD1. Trimming at V came to 6 bases and at J to 3 bases, leaving 7 bases not matched to a gene. From germline, CDR1 is MNHNS and CDR2 SASEGT. This CDR3 contains 14 residues. In DNA, the CDR3 is TGTGCCAGCAGCCTCCGGGACAGGCACTACGAGCAGTACTTC. Protein product: CASSLRDRHYEQYF.

The chain uses TRBV4-1 and TRBJ1-2; no firm D call. The CDR3 is 15 amino acids. CDR1 MGHRA and CDR2 YSYEKL come from the germline V gene. V was shortened by 3 bases and J by 3 bases, with 14 bases between the two germline ends. The CDR3 protein is CASSHAGRADYGYTF. Here the CDR3 DNA reads TGCGCCAGCAGCCATGCCGGAAGGGCCGACTATGGCTACACCTTC.

The chain couples TRBV28 to TRBJ2-4; D tentatively fits TRBD1 or TRBD2 (6 bases each). CDR1 is MDHEN, CDR2 SYDVKM, per germline. V gave up 5 bases and J gave up 6 bases, with 11 bases separating them. This CDR3 has 13 residues. The CDR3 loop is CASSPGGINIQYF. CDR3 nucleotide sequence: TGTGCCAGCAGTCCCGGGGGCATAAACATTCAGTACTTC.

The chain links TRBV29-1 to TRBJ1-2; 8 nucleotides line up with TRBD1. After removal of 3 bases from V and 4 bases from J, the junction contained 7 bases not matched to a gene. The CDR3 loop spans 14 amino acids. Germline V gene data show CDR1 as SQVTM and CDR2 as ANQGSEA. CDR3 DNA sequence: TGCAGCGTTGATCCGACAGGGGTAGCCTATGGCTACACCTTC. This sequence encodes CSVDPTGVAYGYTF.

This clone was found once. The rearrangement uses TRBV5-4 and TRBJ1-1; D is possibly TRBD1 (5 bases). CDR3 length: 14 amino acids. V lost 0 bases and J lost 0, with 6 bases in between. Germline CDR1 SGHNT, CDR2 YYREEE (reference sequence). The CDR3 nucleotides read TGTGCCAGCAGCTTGGGACAGATGAACACTGAAGCTTTCTTT. Translating gives CASSLGQMNTEAFF.

This chain uses TRBV6-5 with TRBJ1-1; D gene unclear. Trimming took 0 bases from V and 1 from J, leaving 9 bases between them. The CDR3 totals 15 residues. Per germline, CDR1 MNHEY and CDR2 SVGAGI. The CDR3 loop reads CASSYSFRRNTEAFF. The CDR3 bases are TGTGCCAGCAGTTACTCGTTCAGGAGGAACACTGAAGCTTTCTTT.

This clone was detected many times. The rearrangement joins TRBV23-1 to TRBJ1-5; possible D gene TRBD1, 5 bases. TRBV23-1 is classed as an ORF, of uncertain function. Trimming took 7 bases from V and 4 from J, leaving 20 bases between them. The CDR3 has 16 residues. The CDR3 sequence: CASTTPPDRPNQPQHF. In DNA form, the CDR3 reads TGCGCCAGCACCACCCCACCAGACAGACCAAATCAGCCCCAGCATTTT.

The chain links TRBV7-2 to TRBJ2-6, with D perhaps TRBD2 (6 bases). Looked up from germline, CDR1 is SGHTA and CDR2 is FQGNSA. The CDR3 has 16 residues. V lost 2 bases, J lost 2 bases, and 10 bases lay in between. CDR3 sequence (DNA): TGTGCCAGCAGCTTATCGGGAGTTGCTGGGGCCAACGTCCTGACTTTC. It codes for CASSLSGVAGANVLTF.

This chain connects TRBV29-1 to TRBJ2-3; the match to TRBD2 covers 10 bases. The germline gives CDR1 SQVTM, CDR2 ANQGSEA. The V segment lost 1 base and the J segment 4 bases; nucleotides outside the gene matches: 2. The CDR3 is 14 residues long. CDR3 sequence (DNA): TGCAGCGTTGAAGCTAGCGGGAGTCCAGATACGCAGTATTTT. It is translated as CSVEASGSPDTQYF.

The chain carries TRBV5-6 and TRBJ2-1; TRBD2 might be the D (6 bases). CDR1 is SGHDT and CDR2 is YYEEEE in the germline V gene. The CDR3 runs to 15 residues. V was clipped by 4 bases and J by 5 bases, with 16 bases between them. The CDR3 sequence is CASSPSAGFNNEQFF. DNA of the CDR3: TGTGCCAGCAGCCCGTCGGCGGGGTTTAACAATGAGCAGTTCTTC.

This chain joins TRBV7-2 and TRBJ2-7, with TRBD1 matching over 7 bases. V trimming: 3 bases; J trimming: 2 bases; junction bases outside the gene matches: 7. CDR3 length: 15 amino acids. From germline, CDR1 is SGHTA and CDR2 FQGNSA. The CDR3 here is CASSFGTDLTYEQYF. CDR3 bases: TGTGCCAGCAGCTTCGGGACAGACCTAACCTACGAGCAGTACTTC.

In its sample, this clone was seen a few times. This chain uses TRBV5-4 with TRBJ2-5, with 7 bases lining up with TRBD2. With V trimmed by 7 bases and J by 4 bases, 13 bases remained unmatched. There are 15 residues in the CDR3. Germline assignment: CDR1 SGHNT and CDR2 YYREEE (reference sequence). CDR3 sequence: CASQRPAGEGETQYF. The CDR3 coding sequence is TGTGCCAGCCAACGTCCGGCGGGAGAAGGAGAGACCCAGTACTTC.

On this clone itself: Distinct nucleotide sequences in the sample also encode this CDR3. The chain employs TRBV4-3 and TRBJ2-1, with TRBD2 as a possible D gene (6 bases). Germline CDR1 and CDR2: LGHNA and YSLEER. CDR3 length equals 15 residues. Trimming took off 0 bases at V and 3 bases at J, with 9 bases between the two ends. The CDR3 region is CASSQDGGGYNEQFF. DNA of the CDR3: TGCGCCAGCAGCCAAGATGGGGGAGGCTACAATGAGCAGTTCTTC.

This chain joins TRBV6-5 and TRBJ2-7, with D tentatively TRBD2 (5 bases). The V gene lost 8 bases and the J gene lost 7 bases, with 18 bases spanning the gap. Germline values: CDR1 MNHEY, CDR2 SVGAGI. This CDR3 spans 13 amino acids. The CDR3 reads CASSPRAPREQYF. CDR3 sequence (DNA): TGTGCCAGCTCCCCGAGGGCGCCGAGGGAGCAGTACTTC.

The genes are TRBV27 and TRBJ2-2; D is perhaps TRBD1 or TRBD2 (5 bases each). This CDR3 is 17 amino acids long. Trimming took 6 bases from V and 6 from J, leaving 23 bases between them. Looked up from germline, CDR1 is MNHEY and CDR2 is SMNVEV (reference sequence). Here the CDR3 reads CASSRGGGLGTAGELFF. CDR3 sequence (DNA): TGTGCCAGCAGCCGAGGAGGCGGCTTGGGGACGGCCGGGGAGCTGTTTTTT.